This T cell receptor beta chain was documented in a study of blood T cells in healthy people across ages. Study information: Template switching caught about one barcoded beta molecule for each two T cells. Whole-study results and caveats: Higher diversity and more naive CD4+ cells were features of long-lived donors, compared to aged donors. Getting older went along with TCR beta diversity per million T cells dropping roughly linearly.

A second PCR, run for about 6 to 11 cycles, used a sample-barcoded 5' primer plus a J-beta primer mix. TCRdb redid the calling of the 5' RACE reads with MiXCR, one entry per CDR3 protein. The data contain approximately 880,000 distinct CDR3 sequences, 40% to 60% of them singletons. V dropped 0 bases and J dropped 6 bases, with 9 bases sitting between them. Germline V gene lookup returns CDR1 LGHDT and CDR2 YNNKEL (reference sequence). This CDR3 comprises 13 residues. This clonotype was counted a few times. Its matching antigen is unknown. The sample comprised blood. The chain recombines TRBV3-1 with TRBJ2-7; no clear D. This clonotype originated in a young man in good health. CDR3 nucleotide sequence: TGTGCCAGCAGCCAAGACCCGGGTGGCGAGCAGTACTTC. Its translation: CASSQDPGGEQYF.